Below, 11 T cell receptor beta chains from the same sample are listed, as sequenced in a study of blood T cells in healthy people across ages (dated by TCRdb to between 2015 and 2017). The library was built by means of 5' RACE. TCRdb records Illumina HiSeq 2500 as the sequencer. A second PCR of roughly 7 to 11 cycles was performed with a sample-barcoded 5' primer and a J-beta primer mix. The raw public reads went through TCRdb reprocessing: fastp at Q25, MiXCR clone calling, in-frame beta chains kept. Identical CDR3 proteins give one entry, which carries the most common genes and DNA. In this sample the table shows 600,000 to 1,000,000 distinct CDR3 sequences, about three fifths of which occur a single time. The ten biggest clones cover roughly 20% of the sample. The sequenced material came from blood. These TCRs come from a young man in good health.

In its sample, this clonotype was seen a few times. This chain connects TRBV7-2 to TRBJ2-3; D is unresolved. The CDR3 has 16 residues. Per the germline V gene, CDR1 is SGHTA and CDR2 is FQGNSA. V lost 0 bases to trimming and J lost 6 bases, with 16 bases between them. Here the CDR3 DNA reads TGTGCCAGCAGCTTAGCGATATCTCCCCGGTCGGATACGCAGTATTTT. Its protein is CASSLAISPRSDTQYF.

The V and J genes are TRBV7-2 and TRBJ2-4; D not certain. The last part of the DNA fits TRBJ2-7 better; the J call may be wrong. This CDR3 spans 13 amino acids. CDR1 and CDR2 from the germline V gene are SGHTA and FQGNSA. For the CDR3, the DNA is TGTGCCAGCAGCTCCTCACCGTTCTACGAGCAGTACTTC. Amino acids: CASSSSPFYEQYF.

The chain carries TRBV7-9 and TRBJ2-1; either TRBD1 or TRBD2 may fit D (5 bases each). The CDR3 length is 14 residues. Germline CDR1 SEHNR, CDR2 FQNEAQ (reference sequence). With 5 bases removed from V and 8 bases from J, the gap between germline ends came to 16 bases. The DNA for the CDR3 is TGTGCCAGCAGCGTAGTGAGCAGGGACGATGAGCAGTTCTTC. This sequence encodes CASSVVSRDDEQFF.

The genes are TRBV4-3 and TRBJ2-3; D remains ambiguous. The ends were cut back, 0 bases at V and 2 bases at J, with 15 bases in the middle. Germline V lookup: CDR1 LGHNA, CDR2 YSLEER. The CDR3 length is 17 residues. The CDR3 bases are TGCGCCAGCAGCCAAGAACCCTTCGGGCAGTCCACAGATACGCAGTATTTT. Protein sequence: CASSQEPFGQSTDTQYF.

A few counts support this clonotype. This rearrangement joins TRBV20-1 to TRBJ2-7; 13 bases align to TRBD2. CDR1 and CDR2 from the germline V gene are DFQATT and SNEGSKA (reference sequence). With V trimmed by 6 bases and J by 5 bases, 7 bases remained unmatched. The CDR3 sequence is 14 residues long. The CDR3 DNA reads TGCAGTGCGAGGACTAGCGGGAGTAGAGACGAGCAGTACTTC. Translation gives CSARTSGSRDEQYF.

The gene calls are TRBV14 and TRBJ2-7; possibly TRBD2 for D (5 bases). V shed 1 base and J shed 9 bases, with 16 bases lying between them. This CDR3 comprises 14 residues. Germline loops: CDR1 SGHDN, CDR2 FVKESK. The CDR3: CASSQVSSKEVQYF. CDR3 nucleotides: TGTGCCAGCAGCCAAGTCTCTAGCAAGGAGGTGCAGTACTTC.

This chain joins TRBV7-2 and TRBJ2-2; D not resolved. V lost 5 bases and J lost 6, with 13 bases in between. The CDR3 has 14 residues. Germline V gives CDR1 SGHTA, CDR2 FQGNSA. The CDR3 is CASSAALGAGELFF. The CDR3 bases are TGTGCCAGCAGCGCCGCCTTAGGAGCCGGGGAGCTGTTTTTT.

This chain joins TRBV5-4 and TRBJ2-5; perhaps TRBD2 as D (6 bases). There are 14 residues in the CDR3. Germline CDR1 SGHNT, CDR2 YYREEE (reference sequence). Trimming pared 5 bases from V and 4 bases from J, leaving 15 bases between. The CDR3 bases are TGTGCCAGCAGTGCCGGAATCGGGAGAGAGACCCAGTACTTC. Translation: CASSAGIGRETQYF.

The chain employs TRBV27 and TRBJ2-5; 11 bases fit TRBD2. Trimming took 3 bases from V and 6 from J; bases not matched to a gene: 3. The CDR3 has 14 amino acids. Germline V gene sequence: CDR1 MNHEY, CDR2 SMNVEV (reference sequence). This chain's CDR3 is CASSFSGGGQTQYF. DNA for the CDR3: TGTGCCAGCAGTTTTAGCGGGGGGGGGCAGACCCAGTACTTC.

In the case of this clonotype: Just one base apart from a much larger clone, this may be a read error. The rearrangement uses TRBV6-2 or TRBV6-3 and TRBJ2-3; unclear D gene. The germline CDR1 and CDR2 sequences are MNHEY and SVGEGT. V was cut by 8 bases and J by 0 bases, with 15 bases left in between. The CDR3 has 15 amino acids. The chain's CDR3 is CASGPIERSTDTQYF. The CDR3 DNA follows: TGTGCCAGCGGACCCATCGAGAGGAGCACAGATACGCAGTATTTT.

This clonotype was observed a handful of times. The V and J genes are TRBV4-3 and TRBJ2-7; 8 bases align to TRBD1. The CDR3 runs to 16 residues. The germline gives CDR1 LGHNA, CDR2 YSLEER. The V gene end was trimmed by 0 bases and the J gene end by 2 bases; junction bases not matched to a gene: 6. DNA for the CDR3: TGCGCCAGCAGCCAAGATAGTGGACAGGGACCCTACGAGCAGTACTTC. It yields the protein CASSQDSGQGPYEQYF.